Listed below are T cell receptor beta chains from one sample, sequenced in a study of persistence of HIV-infected CD4 T cells. Sequencing was performed with immunoSEQ multiplex PCR; in TCRdb, only in-frame clones are kept and a portion is missing. Of about 48,000 clones in the sample, around 75% were seen once. These receptors have no known antigen. The sample here was CD4+ T cells sorted from PBMCs after roughly 18-hour stimulation, taken from a patient who received antiretroviral therapy. The receptor set was obtained from an adult man with HIV who was CMV-seropositive. Each CDR3 is given with its conserved first and last residue. The D gene is left open where the match is weak. Size tells how often a clone was seen (once, few, many) or the class of an expanded clone, and some rows leave it out.

V,length,size,D,J,DNA,CDR3
TRBV6-4,18,NA,TRBD1,TRBJ1-5,TGTGCCAGCAGTGACTCCGGGACAGGCCATGGAAGCAATCAGCCCCAGCATTTT,CASSDSGTGHGSNQPQHF
TRBV20-1,10,once,NA,TRBJ1-1,TGCAGTGCCAAGGGCTATGAAGCTTTCTTT,CSAKGYEAFF
TRBV4-1,13,NA,TRBD1,TRBJ1-1,TGCGCCGGCGCCGGGACAGTGAACACTGAAGCTTTCTTT,CAGAGTVNTEAFF
TRBV4-2,17,NA,TRBD1,TRBJ2-3,TGTGCCAGCAGCCAAGACGTTAACAGGGGCGGCACAGATACGCAGTATTTT,CASSQDVNRGGTDTQYF
TRBV4-2,15,NA,NA,TRBJ2-5,TGTGCCAGCAGCCAAGATTCGGAAACCTGGGAGACCCAGTACTTC,CASSQDSETWETQYF
TRBV10-2,13,few,TRBD1,TRBJ1-2,TGCGCCAGCAGTTCCGGACAGGGCAATAGCTACACCTTC,CASSSGQGNSYTF
TRBV30,11,few,NA,TRBJ1-2,TGTGCCTGGACGTTAGAAGGGGGCTACACCTTC,CAWTLEGGYTF
TRBV18,15,NA,NA,TRBJ2-1,TGTGCCAGCTCACCTCCCGGGCAGGGAACGAATGAGCAGTTCTTC,CASSPPGQGTNEQFF
TRBV30,15,NA,TRBD1,TRBJ1-1,TGTGCCTGGAAACTAACAGGGGCTGGGTACACTGAAGCTTTCTTT,CAWKLTGAGYTEAFF
TRBV30,14,NA,NA,TRBJ1-6,TGTGCCTGGACCCTGGACGACCACAATTCACCCCTCCACTTT,CAWTLDDHNSPLHF
TRBV19,14,NA,NA,TRBJ1-6,TGTGCCAGTAGTATAGGATGGGAGAATTCACCCCTCCACTTT,CASSIGWENSPLHF
TRBV19,15,NA,NA,TRBJ1-5,TGTGCCAGTAGTCCGAAGGGGGGGGCAGGTCAGCCCCAGCATTTT,CASSPKGGAGQPQHF
TRBV10-3,13,NA,NA,TRBJ1-1,TGTGCCATCAGCCTGCGGGGGGACACTGAAGCTTTCTTT,CAISLRGDTEAFF
TRBV4-2,13,few,NA,TRBJ2-2,TGTGCCAGCAGCCAAGAGGGATCCGGGGAGCTGTTTTTT,CASSQEGSGELFF
TRBV15,15,NA,NA,TRBJ2-5,TGTGCCACCAGCAGAGATGGAGGAGGGGGGGAGACCCAGTACTTC,CATSRDGGGGETQYF
TRBV11-2,17,NA,TRBD2,TRBJ2-1,TGTGCCAGCAGCTTAGATAGACTAGCGACCTCCTACAATGAGCAGTTCTTC,CASSLDRLATSYNEQFF
TRBV19,15,NA,TRBD1,TRBJ1-1,TGTGCCAGTATCGACAGGGGGGGCATGAACACTGAAGCTTTCTTT,CASIDRGGMNTEAFF
TRBV18,15,NA,TRBD1,TRBJ2-7,TGTGCCAGCTCACCACCGACAGGGGGCAGCTACGAGCAGTACTTC,CASSPPTGGSYEQYF
TRBV18,13,NA,NA,TRBJ2-7,TGTGCCAGCTCACCACGACAAACCTACGAGCAGTACTTC,CASSPRQTYEQYF
TRBV2,13,NA,NA,TRBJ1-2,TGTGCCAGCAGTGAAGAGGTGGGCTATGGCTACACCTTC,CASSEEVGYGYTF
TRBV7-2,16,NA,NA,TRBJ1-5,TGTGCCAGCAGCCTGGGACGGGGGCGAGGCAATCAGCCCCAGCATTTT,CASSLGRGRGNQPQHF
TRBV19,15,NA,TRBD1,TRBJ2-1,TGTGCCAGTAGTGATACAGGGGGGCCCTACAATGAGCAGTTCTTC,CASSDTGGPYNEQFF
TRBV3-1/TRBV3-2,13,medium-sized,NA,TRBJ1-6,TGTGCCAGCAGCCAAGAGGCAGGGAGACCCCTCCACTTT,CASSQEAGRPLHF
TRBV5-6,15,few,TRBD1,TRBJ1-2,TGTGCCAGCAGCTTGTTTGACAGGGGTTCGTATGGCTACACCTTC,CASSLFDRGSYGYTF
TRBV7-2,14,NA,NA,TRBJ1-2,TGTGCCAGCAGAGACAGGCCCCCGAGCTATGGCTACACCTTC,CASRDRPPSYGYTF
TRBV10-3,14,NA,NA,TRBJ1-1,TGTGCCATCAGTGGGCCGACAGGGAACACTGAAGCTTTCTTT,CAISGPTGNTEAFF
TRBV21-1,15,NA,NA,TRBJ1-5,TGTGCCAGCAGCAAAAGTTACAGTAGCAATCAGCCCCAGCATTTT,CASSKSYSSNQPQHF
TRBV3-1/TRBV3-2,15,once,NA,TRBJ2-7,TGTGCCAGCAGCCAAGCGGGGGCAGGCGTTTACGAGCAGTACTTC,CASSQAGAGVYEQYF
TRBV12-3/TRBV12-4,13,NA,TRBD1,TRBJ1-5,TGTGCCAGCAGGGAGACAGGGGATCAGCCCCAGCATTTT,CASRETGDQPQHF
TRBV3-1/TRBV3-2,11,NA,NA,TRBJ1-2,TGTGCCAGCAGCCAAGATCTGGGCTACACCTTC,CASSQDLGYTF
TRBV2,15,NA,NA,TRBJ2-3,TGTGCCAGCAGGGCTACCGACAGCCCAACAGATACGCAGTATTTT,CASRATDSPTDTQYF
TRBV7-2,15,few,NA,TRBJ1-4,TGTGCCAGCAGCTCGGAGACAAGAACTAATGAAAAACTGTTTTTT,CASSSETRTNEKLFF
TRBV19,15,NA,NA,TRBJ2-3,TGTGCCAGTAGTTCCTACAGGGTTGCAACAGATACGCAGTATTTT,CASSSYRVATDTQYF
TRBV10-3,13,few,NA,TRBJ1-5,TGTGCCATCAGTGAGTCGCTCAATCAGCCCCAGCATTTT,CAISESLNQPQHF
TRBV7-2,13,NA,NA,TRBJ1-6,TGTGCCAGCAGCTTAGAGGCCCGTTCACCCCTCCACTTT,CASSLEARSPLHF
TRBV4-3,17,NA,TRBD2,TRBJ2-7,TGCGCCAGCAGCCAAGATTTGGCGGGGGGTTCGTCCTACGAGCAGTACTTC,CASSQDLAGGSSYEQYF
TRBV18,12,few,NA,TRBJ2-7,TGTGCCAGCTCACGCCCGTGGGGCGAGCAGTACTTC,CASSRPWGEQYF
TRBV19,13,once,NA,TRBJ1-1,TGTGCCAGTAGACAACAGGGGAACACTGAAGCTTTCTTT,CASRQQGNTEAFF
TRBV7-8,14,NA,NA,TRBJ2-5,TGTGCCAGCAGCTTAGCACACGTTCAAGAGACCCAGTACTTC,CASSLAHVQETQYF
TRBV2,12,NA,NA,TRBJ1-5,TGTGCCAGCAGGTTGGGGTCGAGGCCCCAGCATTTT,CASRLGSRPQHF
TRBV5-1,14,NA,NA,TRBJ2-5,TGCGCCAGCAGCCTAGGACCGAACCAAGAGACCCAGTACTTC,CASSLGPNQETQYF
TRBV3-1/TRBV3-2,16,once,TRBD1,TRBJ1-4,TGTGCCAGCAGCCAATCCGGACAGGTCCTTAATGAAAAACTGTTTTTT,CASSQSGQVLNEKLFF
TRBV7-2,16,NA,NA,TRBJ1-2,TGTGCCAGCAGCTTAGCGCTGAGAAGGGGAGGTTATGGCTACACCTTC,CASSLALRRGGYGYTF
TRBV7-8,13,NA,NA,TRBJ1-3,TGTGCCAGCAGCTTAGCCCGGTCGGGTACCATATATTTT,CASSLARSGTIYF
TRBV28,15,NA,TRBD1,TRBJ1-5,TGTGCCAGCAGTTCCGGGACAGCGGATGATCAGCCCCAGCATTTT,CASSSGTADDQPQHF
TRBV18,13,NA,NA,TRBJ2-1,TGTGCCAGCTCACCTAAATGGAACAATGAGCAGTTCTTC,CASSPKWNNEQFF
TRBV24-1,16,once,TRBD2,TRBJ2-1,TGTGCCACCAGTGATTCAAAGACTAGCCGAGGCACTGAGCAGTTCTTC,CATSDSKTSRGTEQFF
TRBV10-3,16,NA,NA,TRBJ1-1,TGTGCCATCACCGGAGGGGGGACGAGCGGAAACACTGAAGCTTTCTTT,CAITGGGTSGNTEAFF